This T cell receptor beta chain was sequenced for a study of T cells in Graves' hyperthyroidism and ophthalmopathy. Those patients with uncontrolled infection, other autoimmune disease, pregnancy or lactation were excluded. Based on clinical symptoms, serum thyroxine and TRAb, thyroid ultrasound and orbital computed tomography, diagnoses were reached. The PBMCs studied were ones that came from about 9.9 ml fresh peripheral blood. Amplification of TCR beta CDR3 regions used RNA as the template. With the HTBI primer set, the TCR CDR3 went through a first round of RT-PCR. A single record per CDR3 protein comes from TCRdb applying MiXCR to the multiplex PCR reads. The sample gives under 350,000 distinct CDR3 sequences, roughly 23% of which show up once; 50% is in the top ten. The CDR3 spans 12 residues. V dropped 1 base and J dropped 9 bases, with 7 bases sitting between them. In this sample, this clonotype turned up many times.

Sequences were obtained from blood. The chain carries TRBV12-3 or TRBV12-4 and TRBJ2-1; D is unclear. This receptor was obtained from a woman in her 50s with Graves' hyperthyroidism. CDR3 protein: CASSLGVAEQFF. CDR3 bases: TGTGCCAGCAGTTTAGGGGTCGCTGAGCAGTTCTTC.